One and the same sample provided the 31 T cell receptor beta chains below, sequenced in a study of identical twins (dated by TCRdb to the mid-2010s). Library construction relied on 5' RACE. Sequencing was performed on an Illumina HiSeq 2000. The public reads were quality trimmed at Q25 with fastp and then assembled into clones with MiXCR by TCRdb, keeping productive beta chains. Each entry is one CDR3 protein sequence, shown with its most common DNA and genes. Here the sample has about 150,000 distinct CDR3 sequences; around 3.4% occur a single time. The ten largest clonotypes hold 8% to 8.5% of the sample. The sequenced material came from memory T cells sorted from blood. Taken with the paper, the label for cell subset or site translates to: CD45RO+ enriched T cells. These TCRs come from a man between 18 and 29 years old in good health.

The table lists this clonotype with many counts. The chain carries TRBV20-1 and TRBJ2-4, with D perhaps matching TRBD2 (5 bases). This CDR3 comprises 14 residues. CDR1 is DFQATT and CDR2 is SNEGSKA in the germline V gene (reference sequence). V was cut by 1 base and J by 0 bases, with 7 bases left in between. The CDR3 sequence is CSARGGIAKNIQYF. The CDR3 DNA is TGCAGTGCTAGAGGAGGGATAGCCAAAAACATTCAGTACTTC.

The V and J genes are TRBV6-6 and TRBJ2-5; D is uncertain. The CDR3 is 13 amino acids. V gave up 8 bases and J gave up 4 bases, with 14 bases separating them. The germline CDR1 and CDR2 sequences are MNHNY and SVGAGI (reference sequence). The DNA of the CDR3 is TGTGCCAGCTTCATCCGGAATGGAGAGACCCAGTACTTC. As protein: CASFIRNGETQYF.

This clonotype has a count of ten or more. The CDR3 loop reads CSVDTTGQQFF. The CDR3 DNA reads as TGCAGCGTTGATACGACAGGGCAGCAGTTCTTC. The chain carries TRBV29-1 and TRBJ2-1; 7 bases match TRBD1. The CDR3 runs 11 residues. With 3 bases clipped from V and 11 bases from J, the junction kept 4 bases outside the gene matches. CDR1 is SQVTM, CDR2 ANQGSEA, per germline.

This clonotype was seen many times. V and J are TRBV14 and TRBJ2-7; perhaps TRBD2 as D (6 bases). Looked up from germline, CDR1 is SGHDN and CDR2 is FVKESK. This CDR3 comprises 14 residues. V lost 1 base to trimming and J lost 7 bases, with 14 bases between them. The CDR3 nucleotides are TGTGCCAGCAGCCAAGTATTCGGGGCGGGGGAGCAGTACTTC. This translates into CASSQVFGAGEQYF.

This clonotype was seen many times. The rearrangement uses TRBV24-1 and TRBJ2-5; D is ambiguous. Trimming took 7 bases from V and 2 from J, leaving 7 bases between them. The germline CDR1 and CDR2 sequences are KGHDR and SFDVKD. There are 12 residues in the CDR3. CDR3 amino acids: CATSGLQETQYF. As DNA, the CDR3 is TGTGCCACCAGCGGGCTTCAAGAGACCCAGTACTTC.

This clonotype was seen at least ten times. This chain connects TRBV29-1 to TRBJ2-2; TRBD2 matches at 13 bases. Germline CDR1 and CDR2: SQVTM and ANQGSEA. V lost 6 bases to trimming and J lost 3 bases; unmatched junction nucleotides: 7. The CDR3 is made up of 16 amino acids. CDR3 sequence: CSVVLAGGPHTGELFF. For the CDR3, the DNA is TGCAGCGTAGTACTAGCGGGAGGGCCGCACACCGGGGAGCTGTTTTTT.

This clonotype was detected only a few times. The chain joins TRBV2 to TRBJ2-7; 9 bases are a match to TRBD1. Germline CDR1 SNHLY, CDR2 FYNNEI. The V gene end was trimmed by 11 bases and the J gene end by 3 bases; junction bases not matched to a gene: 2. This CDR3 spans 11 amino acids. In DNA form, the CDR3 reads TGTGCCGAGACAGGGGGCTACGAGCAGTACTTC. It is translated as CAETGGYEQYF.

Ten or more counts support this clonotype. The CDR3 bases are TGTGCCAGCAGCTCAGCGGGAAGAAACGAGCAGTACTTC. It codes for CASSSAGRNEQYF. The V call is TRBV5-4, the J call TRBJ2-7; 7 nucleotides agree with TRBD2. Trimming removed 3 bases from V and 5 bases from J; junction bases left unmatched: 5. The V gene's germline CDR1 is SGHNT and CDR2 YYREEE (reference sequence). The CDR3 is made up of 13 amino acids. The variable domain in full, with the rest retrieved from reference TRBV5-4 and TRBJ2-7, is ETGVTQSPTHLIKTRGQQVTLRCSSQSGHNTVSWYQQALGQGPQFIFQYYREEENGRGNFPPRFSGLQFPNYSSELNVNALELDDSALYLCASSSAGRNEQYFGPGTRLTVT.

This clonotype was counted many times. The chain employs TRBV6-1 and TRBJ2-7; 8 bases are shared with TRBD1. V was pared by 10 bases and J by 2 bases, with 10 bases of the junction left unmatched. Germline CDR1 reads MNHNS; CDR2 reads SASEGT. The CDR3 is 14 amino acids. In DNA form, the CDR3 reads TGTGCCACCTTGGACAGGGCTTATGCCTACGAGCAGTACTTC. Protein: CATLDRAYAYEQYF.

In its sample, this clonotype was seen many times. The chain couples TRBV19 to TRBJ1-5; the D is unclear. The V gene's germline CDR1 is LNHDA and CDR2 SQIVND (reference sequence). CDR3 length: 14 amino acids. Trimming pared 6 bases from V and 5 bases from J, leaving 14 bases between. CDR3 nucleotides: TGTGCCAGTAGAAGGCGCGAGATACATCAGCCCCAGCATTTT. Amino acids: CASRRREIHQPQHF.

This clonotype turned up a few times. CDR3 in DNA: TGCGCCAGCAGCTCGACCGGAACTAGAGTTTGTGAGCAGTTCTTC. Translation gives CASSSTGTRVCEQFF. This sequence joins TRBV5-1 and TRBJ2-1; a weak D match, TRBD2 (5 bases). V was cut by 3 bases and J by 9 bases, with 19 bases left in between. CDR1 and CDR2 (germline): SGHRS, YFSETQ. This CDR3 contains 15 residues. The whole variable domain, filled in from reference TRBV5-1 and TRBJ2-1, reads KAGVTQTPRYLIKTRGQQVTLSCSPISGHRSVSWYQQTPGQGLQFLFEYFSETQRNKGNFPGRFSGRQFSNSRSEMNVSTLELGDSALYLCASSSTGTRVCEQFFGPGTRLTVL.

In this sample, this clonotype turned up many times. The chain combines TRBV6-2 or TRBV6-3 with TRBJ2-1, with 11 bases matching TRBD2. This CDR3 spans 16 amino acids. Germline CDR1 reads MNHEY; CDR2 reads SVGEGT. Trimming at V came to 0 bases and at J to 9 bases, leaving 7 bases not matched to a gene. CDR3 protein: CASSYSSGRAYPEQFF. CDR3 sequence (DNA): TGTGCCAGCAGTTACTCTAGCGGGAGGGCTTATCCTGAGCAGTTCTTC.

This clonotype was observed at least ten times. The chain joins TRBV20-1 to TRBJ2-5; 14 nucleotides align to TRBD2. Germline values: CDR1 DFQATT, CDR2 SNEGSKA (reference sequence). CDR3 length: 15 residues. The trim removed 3 bases at V and 6 bases at J, leaving 6 bases unmatched. The CDR3 DNA reads TGCAGTGCTAGTGGGGGACTAGCGGGAGAAAAGACCCAGTACTTC. This gives the protein CSASGGLAGEKTQYF.

This clonotype was seen many times. The rearrangement uses TRBV5-1 and TRBJ2-5, with a tentative D call TRBD1 (6 bases). Per the germline V gene, CDR1 is SGHRS and CDR2 is YFSETQ. Trimming took 5 bases from V and 4 from J, leaving 15 bases between them. The length of the CDR3 is 14 residues. CDR3 DNA: TGCGCCAGCAGATGGGTCTCACAGGGAGAGACCCAGTACTTC. It specifies CASRWVSQGETQYF.

This clonotype was counted ten times or more. V gene TRBV5-6 combines with J gene TRBJ1-5; D is possibly TRBD1 (6 bases). V was shortened by 3 bases and J by 1 base, with 14 bases between the two germline ends. The germline CDR1 and CDR2 sequences are SGHDT and YYEEEE. The CDR3 covers 16 residues. Here the CDR3 DNA reads TGTGCCAGCAGCTCCCTGGGACATTTAAGCAATCAGCCCCAGCATTTT. Residues: CASSSLGHLSNQPQHF.

This clonotype was picked up many times. This chain's CDR3 is CASSLPQGQRKQFF. As DNA, the CDR3 is TGTGCCAGCAGCTTACCCCAGGGACAACGTAAGCAGTTCTTC. The chain uses TRBV7-8 and TRBJ2-1; possible D gene TRBD1, 6 bases. The CDR3 extends over 14 amino acids. The germline V gene has CDR1 SGHVS and CDR2 FQNEAQ. Deletions cut 2 bases from V and 11 bases from J, with 16 bases between. The whole variable domain, filled in from reference TRBV7-8 and TRBJ2-1, reads GAGVSQSPRYKVAKRGQDVALRCDPISGHVSLFWYQQALGQGPEFLTYFQNEAQLDKSGLPSDRFFAERPEGSVSTLKIQRTQQEDSAVYLCASSLPQGQRKQFFGPGTRLTVL.

The chain couples TRBV5-1 to TRBJ1-2; tentatively, D is TRBD1 (6 bases). V gave up 4 bases and J gave up 7 bases, with 14 bases separating them. Germline CDR1 is SGHRS and CDR2 is YFSETQ. The CDR3 runs 13 residues. DNA for the CDR3: TGCGCCAGCAGCCCGACAGGCCTCTCTGGCTACACCTTC. Amino acid sequence: CASSPTGLSGYTF.

This clonotype was seen a handful of times. V is TRBV5-1 and J is TRBJ1-2; D might be TRBD1 (6 bases). This CDR3 is 20 amino acids long. The germline V and J ends were trimmed by 0 bases and 5 bases, with 29 bases remaining between them. Germline lookup yields CDR1 SGHRS and CDR2 YFSETQ. CDR3 residues: CASSLAPARGRPGALYGYTF. CDR3 nucleotides: TGCGCCAGCAGCTTGGCCCCCGCCAGGGGCCGCCCGGGGGCCCTTTATGGCTACACCTTC. The full variable domain, completed using reference TRBV5-1 and TRBJ1-2, is KAGVTQTPRYLIKTRGQQVTLSCSPISGHRSVSWYQQTPGQGLQFLFEYFSETQRNKGNFPGRFSGRQFSNSRSEMNVSTLELGDSALYLCASSLAPARGRPGALYGYTFGSGTRLTVV.

This clonotype was recorded many times. The chain is built from TRBV6-2 or TRBV6-3 and TRBJ2-1; 8 bases are shared with TRBD2. J gave up 4 bases and V 1 base, and 6 bases lay outside the gene matches. Germline CDR1 reads MNHEY; CDR2 reads SVGEGT. The CDR3 is 16 amino acids. The CDR3 DNA reads as TGTGCCAGCAGTTACTTTGGAGCGGGGGCATACAATGAGCAGTTCTTC. This sequence encodes CASSYFGAGAYNEQFF.

This clonotype was counted ten times or more. The chain couples TRBV6-1 to TRBJ2-7; 7 bases fit TRBD2. The CDR3 is 13 amino acids. Germline V gene data show CDR1 as MNHNS and CDR2 as SASEGT. Trimming removed 5 bases from V and 1 base from J; junction bases left unmatched: 2. Here the CDR3 reads CASSPRGSYEQYF. CDR3 sequence (DNA): TGTGCCAGCAGTCCGCGGGGGTCCTACGAGCAGTACTTC.

The V gene is TRBV18, the J gene TRBJ2-7; perhaps TRBD2 as D (6 bases). Looked up from germline, CDR1 is KGHSH and CDR2 is LQKENI. The CDR3 consists of 13 residues. The V end was cut by 5 bases, the J end by 0 bases, with 8 bases between. In DNA form, the CDR3 reads TGTGCCAGCTCAAATAGCGGCTCCTACGAGCAGTACGTC. It is translated as CASSNSGSYEQYV.

This clonotype was detected many times. The gene calls are TRBV5-5 and TRBJ2-4; perhaps TRBD2 as D (6 bases). Germline CDR1 is SGHKS and CDR2 is YYEKEE (reference sequence). Trimming removed 4 bases at V and 3 bases at J, with 17 bases between. The CDR3 totals 16 residues. This CDR3 is CASSEPRQEGKNIQYF. The CDR3 DNA reads as TGTGCCAGCAGCGAACCCCGCCAGGAGGGCAAAAACATTCAGTACTTC.

This clonotype was counted at least ten times. The V gene is TRBV20-1, the J gene TRBJ2-1; D ambiguous. The CDR3 loop spans 10 amino acids. Germline V gene data show CDR1 as DFQATT and CDR2 as SNEGSKA (reference sequence). CDR3 DNA sequence: TGCAGCCCCCTCTCGAATGAGCAGTTCTTC. Translated: CSPLSNEQFF.

This clonotype was seen at least ten times. This sequence joins TRBV5-1 and TRBJ2-2, with TRBD1 identical over 12 bases. The length of the CDR3 is 15 residues. The ends lost 6 bases at V and 6 bases at J; junction bases unmatched: 6. From germline, CDR1 is SGHRS and CDR2 YFSETQ. CDR3 bases: TGCGCCAGCAACCAGGGACAGGGGGCAGCCGGGGAGCTGTTTTTT. Its translation: CASNQGQGAAGELFF.

This clonotype occurred many times. The rearrangement links TRBV5-1 to TRBJ2-1; no definite D call. V was pared by 0 bases and J by 0 bases, with 16 bases between. In germline, CDR1 is SGHRS, CDR2 YFSETQ. This CDR3 is 18 amino acids long. The DNA of the CDR3 is TGCGCCAGCAGCTTGGTTGGCGATCCTGGGCGCTCCTACAATGAGCAGTTCTTC. Encoded protein: CASSLVGDPGRSYNEQFF.

This clonotype appeared many times. The rearrangement uses TRBV14 and TRBJ2-7; D possibly matches TRBD1 or TRBD2 (5 bases each). V gave up 6 bases and J gave up 5 bases, with 17 bases separating them. Germline values: CDR1 SGHDN, CDR2 FVKESK. CDR3 length: 14 residues. CDR3 nucleotide sequence: TGTGCCAGCAGTCGGGACGGAGCTGGGGACGAGCAGTACTTC. Its protein is CASSRDGAGDEQYF.

This clonotype was found many times. The chain has TRBV20-1 and TRBJ1-4; no clear D gene. The ends were cut back, 7 bases at V and 7 bases at J, with 16 bases in the middle. This CDR3 is 13 amino acids long. CDR1 and CDR2 (germline): DFQATT, SNEGSKA (reference sequence). DNA for the CDR3: TGCAGTGGGACGAGGCAGAAGGGTGAAAAACTGTTTTTT. This gives the protein CSGTRQKGEKLFF.

This clonotype came up many times. The chain uses TRBV25-1 and TRBJ2-2; no firm D call. V was cut by 8 bases and J by 3 bases, with 7 bases left in between. Germline assignment: CDR1 MGHDK and CDR2 SYGVNS. The CDR3 loop spans 12 amino acids. The CDR3 loop reads CASGADTGELFF. CDR3 nucleotide sequence: TGTGCCAGCGGAGCCGACACCGGGGAGCTGTTTTTT.

There are many counts of this clonotype. The gene calls are TRBV7-3 and TRBJ2-1, with 14 nucleotides matching TRBD2. Germline V gene sequence: CDR1 SGHTA, CDR2 FQGTGA. Trimming at V came to 1 base and at J to 8 bases, leaving 1 base not matched to a gene. CDR3 length: 15 amino acids. CDR3 protein: CASSLMGLAGDEQFF. In nucleotides, the CDR3 is TGTGCCAGCAGCTTAATGGGACTAGCGGGAGATGAGCAGTTCTTC.

This clonotype appeared many times. The V and J genes are TRBV28 and TRBJ2-3; no clear D gene. This CDR3 spans 12 amino acids. Trimming stripped 6 bases from V and 3 bases from J, with 7 bases between. From germline, CDR1 is MDHEN and CDR2 SYDVKM. In nucleotides, the CDR3 is TGTGCCAGCAGCAGCCAAACAGATACGCAGTATTTT. Its protein product is CASSSQTDTQYF.

In this sample, this clonotype turned up many times. The chain carries TRBV27 and TRBJ1-4; D ambiguous. V lost 2 bases to trimming and J lost 6 bases, with 10 bases between them. This CDR3 comprises 14 residues. CDR1 and CDR2 from the germline V gene are MNHEY and SMNVEV (reference sequence). The CDR3 loop is CASSLGPYDEKLFF. The CDR3 DNA reads TGTGCCAGCAGTTTAGGGCCATATGATGAAAAACTGTTTTTT.